A single sample is the source of the 16 T cell receptor beta chains below, sequenced in a study of Ad26.COV2.S vaccination and SARS-CoV-2 variants. The assay was immunoSEQ multiplex PCR, and TCRdb's table has in-frame clones only and misses some. The profile shows under 150,000 clones, roughly 88% of them singletons. The starting material was peripheral blood, obtained after recovery from COVID-19. The receptors were gathered from a human donor who had recovered from COVID-19.

V and J are TRBV6-1 and TRBJ1-5, with a tentative D call TRBD1 (5 bases). V shed 2 bases and J shed 3 bases, with 11 bases lying between them. The CDR3 consists of 15 residues. From germline, CDR1 is MNHNS and CDR2 SASEGT. The CDR3 sequence is CASSEIQGSNQPQHF. The CDR3 DNA sequence: TGTGCCAGCAGTGAAATCCAGGGCTCCAATCAGCCCCAGCATTTT.

This clone was observed a single time. V is TRBV7-2 and J is TRBJ2-7, with a weak D call TRBD1 (5 bases). Trimming left V 1 base short and J 2 bases short, with 9 bases between. This CDR3 has 14 amino acids. From germline, CDR1 is SGHTA and CDR2 FQGNSA. This CDR3 reads CASSLVQGAYEQYF. CDR3 DNA sequence: TGTGCCAGCAGCTTAGTGCAGGGCGCCTACGAGCAGTACTTC.

With respect to this clone: The same CDR3 can be traced to other DNA sequences in this sample. The V and J genes are TRBV4-1 and TRBJ1-2; D gene ambiguous. This CDR3 comprises 12 residues. The V end was cut by 0 bases, the J end by 7 bases, with 6 bases between. Germline values: CDR1 MGHRA, CDR2 YSYEKL. CDR3 DNA sequence: TGCGCCAGCAGCCAAGACCGGCGTGGCTACACCTTC. Its translation: CASSQDRRGYTF.

The rearrangement joins TRBV5-1 to TRBJ2-1, with 8 bases matching TRBD1. Germline CDR1 SGHRS, CDR2 YFSETQ. V shed 3 bases and J 5 bases; nucleotides not matched to a gene: 7. This CDR3 region has 15 residues. The CDR3 sequence is CASSYSRGPNNEQFF. In DNA, the CDR3 is TGCGCCAGCAGCTATAGCAGGGGGCCGAACAATGAGCAGTTCTTC.

The chain links TRBV28 to TRBJ1-6; D possibly corresponds to TRBD1 (6 bases). V was trimmed by 3 bases and J by 7 bases, leaving 13 bases between them. The CDR3 spans 15 residues. Per germline, CDR1 MDHEN and CDR2 SYDVKM. DNA of the CDR3: TGTGCCAGCAGTTTGTCAGGGGCGCGAAATTCACCCCTCCACTTT. Its protein is CASSLSGARNSPLHF.

The chain joins TRBV27 to TRBJ2-2, with D perhaps TRBD2 (5 bases). V lost 6 bases and J 1 base, leaving 15 bases between the germline ends. The germline V gene has CDR1 MNHEY and CDR2 SMNVEV (reference sequence). The CDR3 runs 16 residues. CDR3 in amino acids: CASRLGENLNTGELFF. CDR3 DNA sequence: TGTGCCAGCAGACTTGGGGAGAACTTGAACACCGGGGAGCTGTTTTTT.

On this clone itself: One end of the junction varies from germline; a read error may be responsible. The chain uses TRBV4-1 and TRBJ2-7; D gene unclear. The CDR3 runs to 13 residues. The germline CDR1 and CDR2 sequences are MGHRA and YSYEKL. The CDR3 sequence: CASSLGPSSEQYF. The CDR3 DNA follows: TGCGCCAGCAGCCTAGGGCCGTCCTCCGAGCAGTACTTC.

This rearrangement joins TRBV19 to TRBJ1-1; no definite D call. V dropped 5 bases and J dropped 1 base, with 11 bases sitting between them. The germline CDR1 and CDR2 sequences are LNHDA and SQIVND (reference sequence). The CDR3 runs 14 residues. CDR3 DNA: TGTGCCAGTAGTGGGCGGACGGGGAACACTGAAGCTTTCTTT. This encodes CASSGRTGNTEAFF.

The sample holds one count of this clone. The chain carries TRBV3-1 (or the pseudogene TRBV3-2) and TRBJ1-3, with 7 bases aligning to TRBD1. The CDR3 is 16 residues long. The V segment lost 2 bases and the J segment 0 bases; nucleotides outside the gene matches: 4. Germline V lookup: CDR1 LGHDT, CDR2 YNNKEL (reference sequence). CDR3 sequence reads: CASSQFYRGSGNTIYF. The CDR3 DNA reads TGTGCCAGCAGCCAATTTTACAGGGGCTCTGGAAACACCATATATTTT.

This chain uses TRBV9 with TRBJ2-1; D not certain. V shed 0 bases and J shed 8 bases, with 15 bases lying between them. This CDR3 spans 15 amino acids. The V gene's germline CDR1 is SGDLS and CDR2 YYNGEE. This chain's CDR3 is CASSVEGSRFHEQFF. The CDR3 nucleotides are TGTGCCAGCAGCGTAGAGGGTAGCCGGTTCCATGAGCAGTTCTTC.

This clone was detected only once. V usage is TRBV5-6 and J usage is TRBJ2-6, with D maybe TRBD2 (5 bases). This CDR3 comprises 18 residues. V dropped 0 bases and J dropped 0 bases, with 13 bases sitting between them. CDR1 is SGHDT, CDR2 YYEEEE, per germline. The CDR3 nucleotides are TGTGCCAGCAGCTTGGGTTGGACTGATATCTCTGGGGCCAACGTCCTGACTTTC. Protein: CASSLGWTDISGANVLTF.

This sequence joins TRBV19 and TRBJ1-6, with 8 bases matching TRBD1. The germline V gene has CDR1 LNHDA and CDR2 SQIVND (reference sequence). The V gene end was trimmed by 5 bases and the J gene end by 7 bases; junction bases not matched to a gene: 7. CDR3 length equals 15 residues. The CDR3 nucleotides read TGTGCCAGTAGTCTTGGACAGGGTGTCAATTCACCCCTCCACTTT. Its translation: CASSLGQGVNSPLHF.

The chain has TRBV25-1 and TRBJ1-2; TRBD1 might be the D (6 bases). V lost 7 bases and J lost 5, with 14 bases in between. Per the germline V gene, CDR1 is MGHDK and CDR2 is SYGVNS. This CDR3 comprises 13 residues. For the CDR3, the DNA is TGTGCCAGCAAGGGGGACACCCCATATGGCTACACCTTC. Amino acid sequence: CASKGDTPYGYTF.

The V gene is TRBV5-1, the J gene TRBJ2-7; D unclear. CDR3 length: 16 residues. Germline V gives CDR1 SGHRS, CDR2 YFSETQ. The V end lost 0 bases, the J end lost 0 bases, and 13 bases lay between the germline ends. Here the CDR3 DNA reads TGCGCCAGCAGCTTGGGTGCCGCCAAGAGCTCCTACGAGCAGTACTTC. Translation: CASSLGAAKSSYEQYF.

This chain links TRBV27 with TRBJ2-4, with D perhaps matching TRBD2 (7 bases). Germline V CDR1 and CDR2: MNHEY, SMNVEV (reference sequence). The V and J ends lost 3 bases and 7 bases respectively, with 10 bases between them. The CDR3 extends over 13 amino acids. DNA of the CDR3: TGTGCCAGCAGTTTGAGGGGGGGTAACATTCAGTACTTC. Its protein product is CASSLRGGNIQYF.

The chain has TRBV4-3 and TRBJ1-4, with TRBD1 matching 8 bases. This CDR3 has 17 amino acids. The junction had 5 bases not matched to a gene; V was cut back by 2 bases and J by 0 bases. Germline CDR1 reads LGHNA; CDR2 reads YSLEER. CDR3: CASSQLGQGATNEKLFF. CDR3 DNA sequence: TGCGCCAGCAGCCAATTAGGACAGGGTGCAACTAATGAAAAACTGTTTTTT.